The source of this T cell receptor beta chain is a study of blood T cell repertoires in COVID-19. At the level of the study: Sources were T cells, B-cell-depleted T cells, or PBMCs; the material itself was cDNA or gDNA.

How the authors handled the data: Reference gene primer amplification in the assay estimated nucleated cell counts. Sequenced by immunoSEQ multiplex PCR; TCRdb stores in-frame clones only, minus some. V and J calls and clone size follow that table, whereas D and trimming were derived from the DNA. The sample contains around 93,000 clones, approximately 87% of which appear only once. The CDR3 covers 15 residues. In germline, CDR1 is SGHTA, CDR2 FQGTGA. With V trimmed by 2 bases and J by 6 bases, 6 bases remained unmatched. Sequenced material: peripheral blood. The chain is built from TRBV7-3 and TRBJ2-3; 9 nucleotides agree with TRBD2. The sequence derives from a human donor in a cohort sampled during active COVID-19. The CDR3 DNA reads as TGTGCCAGCAGCTTATCGAGCGGGGGGAGTGATACGCAGTATTTT. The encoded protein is CASSLSSGGSDTQYF. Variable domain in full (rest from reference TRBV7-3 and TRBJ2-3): GAGVSQTPSNKVTEKGKYVELRCDPISGHTALYWYRQSLGQGPEFLIYFQGTGAADDSGLPNDRFFAVRPEGSVSTLKIQRTERGDSAVYLCASSLSSGGSDTQYFGPGTRLTVL.